This T cell receptor (beta chain) was recovered during a study of metastatic and nonmetastatic thyroid tumors. In the authors' methods: Clinicopathological groups of papillary thyroid cancer showed CDR3 differences that were used to build a distant-metastasis classifier. TCRdb re-called the PCR reads with MiXCR. The V and J calls shown here were made by TCRdb, not taken from the authors' results. The data show fewer than 40,000 clones, about 30% seen once. All patients were untreated before thyroid surgery. This clone appeared a few times. V gave up 5 bases and J gave up 10 bases, with 18 bases separating them. This CDR3 comprises 14 residues. The germline V gene encodes CDR1 MNHNS and CDR2 SASEGT.

Sequences were obtained from blood. This chain joins TRBV6-1 and TRBJ2-1; tentatively, D is TRBD2 (6 bases). The TCR was taken from a female donor with papillary thyroid cancer or a benign thyroid nodule (not recorded which). Some clones in this sample may be carry-over from other donors' samples. The CDR3 DNA reads as TGTGCCAGCAGTCGCACGGGGGAGGTTGAGGAGCAGTTCTTC. It is translated as CASSRTGEVEEQFF.